What follows are 20 T cell receptor beta chains derived from one specimen sequenced in a study of CD8 T cells in ankylosing spondylitis. The antigens for these receptors are not known. Study-wide results and caveats: There was a TCR beta motif, made of several highly homologous variants, that appeared characteristic of ankylosing spondylitis blood.

TCRdb reprocessed the 5' RACE reads with MiXCR, giving one entry per CDR3 protein. The table lists about 400,000 distinct CDR3 sequences, approximately 20% of them singletons, with about 17% in the top ten. The specimen was blood, either unsorted or a sorted T cell fraction (not recorded which). These receptors all come from a male donor with ankylosing spondylitis.

The chain has TRBV7-2 and TRBJ2-7, with D possibly TRBD2 on 5 matching bases. Germline CDR1 and CDR2: SGHTA and FQGNSA. The CDR3 loop spans 13 amino acids. V was clipped by 4 bases and J by 9 bases, with 16 bases between them. The CDR3 reads CASSSGFFSGQYF. The CDR3 DNA sequence: TGTGCCAGCAGCTCGGGGTTCTTCTCGGGGCAGTACTTC.

V and J are TRBV24-1 and TRBJ2-1, with 10 bases identical to TRBD2. This CDR3 region has 15 residues. Germline V gene data show CDR1 as KGHDR and CDR2 as SFDVKD. Trimming took 3 bases from V and 6 from J; bases not matched to a gene: 4. CDR3 region: CATSDTLAGVNEQFF. The CDR3, as DNA: TGTGCCACCAGTGATACCCTAGCGGGAGTCAATGAGCAGTTCTTC.

In its sample, this clonotype was seen a few times. The V call is TRBV29-1, the J call TRBJ2-1, with D possibly TRBD1 on 6 matching bases. The germline CDR1 and CDR2 sequences are SQVTM and ANQGSEA. The CDR3 has 13 residues. V lost 7 bases, J lost 4 bases, and 14 bases lay in between. The CDR3 spells CSGGQGFYNEQFF. CDR3 in DNA: TGCAGCGGTGGGCAGGGGTTTTACAATGAGCAGTTCTTC.

This clonotype was seen a few times. The genes are TRBV11-3 and TRBJ2-1, with 8 bases identical to TRBD1. V was pared by 1 base and J by 4 bases, with 9 bases of the junction left unmatched. Germline V CDR1 and CDR2: SGHNT, YENEEA. The CDR3 loop spans 17 amino acids. CDR3 sequence: CASSLGLTGDYYNEQFF. DNA of the CDR3: TGTGCCAGCAGCTTAGGACTGACAGGGGATTATTACAATGAGCAGTTCTTC.

The V gene is TRBV25-1, the J gene TRBJ2-5, with 9 bases fitting TRBD1. The germline CDR1 and CDR2 sequences are MGHDK and SYGVNS. The CDR3 has 15 residues. The V and J ends lost 3 bases and 5 bases, in that order; junction bases with no gene match: 7. The CDR3 DNA follows: TGTGCCAGCAGTGATCATACAGGGGGCGGTGAGACCCAGTACTTC. The encoded protein is CASSDHTGGGETQYF.

Here the CDR3 DNA reads TGCAGCGTTCTCAAGTTGCTGATGACAGCGAAGAACACTGAAGCTTTCTTT. The encoded protein is CSVLKLLMTAKNTEAFF. The V call is TRBV29-1, the J call TRBJ1-1; D may be TRBD1 (5 bases). Germline lookup yields CDR1 SQVTM and CDR2 ANQGSEA. The CDR3 covers 17 residues. V was trimmed by 5 bases and J by 1 base, leaving 23 bases between them.

This clonotype was seen more than once but under ten times. V and J are TRBV12-3 or TRBV12-4 and TRBJ1-2; TRBD1 matches at 8 bases. The CDR3 has 14 amino acids. V lost 3 bases and J lost 8; bases outside the gene matches: 8. The CDR3 DNA follows: TGTGCCAGCAGTTTTGACAGGGGCGGAGGAGGCTACACCTTC. Encoded protein: CASSFDRGGGGYTF.

About this clonotype itself: A read error may account for a junction end that differs from germline. V is TRBV29-1 and J is TRBJ1-1; no definite D call. Germline lookup yields CDR1 SQVTM and CDR2 ANQGSEA. The CDR3 has 9 amino acids. The CDR3 loop reads CSVGEQSSF. In DNA, the CDR3 is TGCAGCGTTGGGGAGCAGTCGTCCTTT.

This clonotype was found a few times. The V gene is TRBV2, the J gene TRBJ1-1; the D is unclear. Germline CDR1 and CDR2: SNHLY and FYNNEI. V was pared by 7 bases and J by 9 bases, with 9 bases between. The CDR3 totals 10 residues. CDR3 coding DNA: TGTGCCAGCAAGAGCGGGAAAGCTTTCTTT. Residues: CASKSGKAFF.

The genes are TRBV25-1 and TRBJ1-3; the D is unclear. This CDR3 is built from 16 residues. Trimming took 3 bases from V and 0 from J, leaving 12 bases between them. Germline assignment: CDR1 MGHDK and CDR2 SYGVNS. CDR3 protein: CASSDDRTYSGNTIYF. The DNA of the CDR3 is TGTGCCAGCAGTGATGACCGAACCTACTCTGGAAACACCATATATTTT.

This clonotype was seen a handful of times. V and J are TRBV29-1 and TRBJ1-4; weak D call: TRBD1 (5 bases). The length of the CDR3 is 14 residues. With 6 bases removed from V and 1 base from J, the gap between germline ends came to 12 bases. Germline V CDR1 and CDR2: SQVTM, ANQGSEA. CDR3 in DNA: TGCAGCGTCGCGCCGGGGGGAACTAATGAAAAACTGTTTTTT. Translation: CSVAPGGTNEKLFF.

This clonotype occurred a few times. The chain has TRBV5-1 and TRBJ1-3, with 9 nucleotides matching TRBD1. The J segment lost 4 bases and the V segment lost 2 bases, leaving 7 bases of the junction unmatched. CDR3 size: 16 residues. Per the germline V gene, CDR1 is SGHRS and CDR2 is YFSETQ. This chain's CDR3 is CASSFSGTGSGNTIYF. CDR3 bases: TGCGCCAGCAGCTTCTCCGGGACAGGGTCAGGAAACACCATATATTTT.

The chain joins TRBV7-9 to TRBJ2-3; 8 positions match TRBD2. Germline V lookup: CDR1 SEHNR, CDR2 FQNEAQ (reference sequence). Trimming removed 7 bases from V and 0 bases from J; junction bases left unmatched: 6. This CDR3 has 15 amino acids. CDR3 protein: CASNQLAESTDTQYF. The CDR3 bases are TGTGCCAGCAACCAACTAGCGGAAAGCACAGATACGCAGTATTTT.

This clonotype was counted a few times. The CDR3 sequence: CASSLVSGATNEKLFF. The CDR3 DNA reads TGCGCCAGCAGCTTGGTTAGCGGTGCAACTAATGAAAAACTGTTTTTT. This rearrangement joins TRBV5-1 to TRBJ1-4; D unclear. The CDR3 is 16 residues long. Trimming cost V 0 bases and J 0 bases, with 9 bases left between them. Germline assignment: CDR1 SGHRS and CDR2 YFSETQ.

The rearrangement joins TRBV7-3 to TRBJ2-2, with 8 bases that match TRBD2. This CDR3 is built from 15 residues. Trimming cost V 6 bases and J 2 bases; bases outside gene matches: 5. Germline CDR1 reads SGHTA; CDR2 reads FQGTGA. DNA of the CDR3: TGTGCCAGCAGGTTACTAGCGGTTAACACCGGGGAGCTGTTTTTT. It is translated as CASRLLAVNTGELFF.

This clonotype was detected only a few times. The chain links TRBV3-1 to TRBJ2-5, with 8 positions matching TRBD1. With 4 bases clipped from V and 1 base from J, the junction kept 5 bases outside the gene matches. The CDR3 totals 15 residues. Per germline, CDR1 LGHDT and CDR2 YNNKEL (reference sequence). CDR3 region: CASSPTGVGQETQYF. As DNA, the CDR3 is TGTGCCAGCAGCCCGACAGGGGTTGGCCAAGAGACCCAGTACTTC.

The table lists this clonotype with a few counts. The chain recombines TRBV5-5 with TRBJ2-1, with TRBD2 matching over 10 bases. The CDR3 runs to 17 residues. V was pared by 4 bases and J by 3 bases, with 10 bases of the junction left unmatched. Germline loops: CDR1 SGHKS, CDR2 YYEKEE (reference sequence). The CDR3: CASSPLLAGDNYNEQFF. In nucleotides, the CDR3 is TGTGCCAGCAGCCCACTGCTAGCGGGAGATAACTACAATGAGCAGTTCTTC.

The J gene is TRBJ2-3, the V gene TRBV7-2; no reliable D call. Germline V CDR1 and CDR2: SGHTA, FQGNSA. The CDR3 sequence is 16 residues long. V was cut by 5 bases and J by 3 bases, with 18 bases left in between. The DNA of the CDR3 is TGTGCCAGCAGCCCTGCTCTCCTAGTTGGGACAGATACGCAGTATTTT. It is translated as CASSPALLVGTDTQYF.

This clonotype was seen repeatedly, ten times or more. The rearrangement uses TRBV10-3 and TRBJ2-1; D assignment may be TRBD1 or TRBD2 (5 bases each). The CDR3 sequence is 15 residues long. Germline V gives CDR1 ENHRY, CDR2 SYGVKD. With 10 bases removed from V and 2 bases from J, the gap between germline ends came to 18 bases. The CDR3 nucleotides are TGTGCCACCCGAGGGGTAGCAGGCCCCTACAATGAGCAGTTCTTC. Protein sequence: CATRGVAGPYNEQFF.

There are a few counts of this clonotype. This chain links TRBV7-9 with TRBJ1-6; TRBD1 is a possible D gene (5 bases). Germline loops: CDR1 SEHNR, CDR2 FQNEAQ (reference sequence). The CDR3 totals 15 residues. The V gene lost 4 bases and the J gene lost 4 bases, with 11 bases spanning the gap. The chain's CDR3 is CASSSGDGYNSPLHF. Written as DNA, the CDR3 is TGTGCCAGCAGCTCGGGGGATGGGTATAATTCACCCCTCCACTTT.